This T cell receptor (beta chain) was obtained from a study of graft-versus-host responses after intestinal transplantation. About the research overall: Every recipient had anti-thymocyte globulin induction and about three years of tacrolimus plus steroids.

Germline CDR1 is SQVTM and CDR2 is ANQGSEA. V was clipped by 6 bases and J by 5 bases; unmatched bases: 1. The CDR3 runs 12 residues. Whole-study findings and limits: GvH clones occurred in recipient marrow; some first appeared in ileum or blood. Levels of circulating GvH clones at their peak were associated with early post-transplant HvG declines.

The authors sorted proliferating CFSE-low CD3+CD4+ and CD3+CD8+ responders after the reaction. TCRdb keeps only in-frame clones here, not all; method: immunoSEQ multiplex PCR. The profile shows some 4,400 clones, approximately 30% of them singletons. This clone was seen only a few times. The sequencing used alloreactive CD4+ T cells from a mixed lymphocyte reaction culture, collected before intestinal transplant. Subset given: CFSE-low proliferating T cells sorted from roughly six-day pre-transplant mixed lymphocyte reaction (GvH or HvG direction). The J gene is TRBJ2-2, the V gene TRBV29-1; TRBD1 agrees at 9 bases. The TCR was taken from a human patient who received an intestinal transplant. The CDR3 region is CSVGQGTGELFF. The DNA of the CDR3 is TGCAGCGTCGGACAGGGGACCGGGGAGCTGTTTTTT.